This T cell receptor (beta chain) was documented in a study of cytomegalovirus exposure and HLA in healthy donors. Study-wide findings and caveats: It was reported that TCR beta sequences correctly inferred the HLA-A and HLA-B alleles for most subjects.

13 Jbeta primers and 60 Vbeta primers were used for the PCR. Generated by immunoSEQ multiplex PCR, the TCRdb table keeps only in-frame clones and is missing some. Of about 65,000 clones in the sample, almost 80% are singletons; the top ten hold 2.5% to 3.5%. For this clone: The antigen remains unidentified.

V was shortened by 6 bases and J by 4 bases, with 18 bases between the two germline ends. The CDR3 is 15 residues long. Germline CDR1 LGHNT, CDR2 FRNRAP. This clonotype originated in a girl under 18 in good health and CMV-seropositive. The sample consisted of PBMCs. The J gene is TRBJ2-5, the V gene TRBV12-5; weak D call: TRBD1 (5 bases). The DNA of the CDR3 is TGTGCTAGTGGACCGAGGAGACAGAAAAGAGAGACCCAGTACTTC. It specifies CASGPRRQKRETQYF.